These 3 T cell receptor beta chains were all obtained from the same sample, sequenced in a study of response to subunit inactivated influenza vaccine. TCRdb re-called the RT-PCR reads through MiXCR, storing one row per CDR3 protein. Counted here are 650,000 or so distinct CDR3 sequences, 14% occurring once; the ten biggest clones make up 7.5% to 9%. The sequenced sample was PBMCs from blood, obtained approximately 15 days before vaccination. These receptor sequences come from a man between 50 and 59 years old who received an inactivated influenza vaccine.

The chain links TRBV20-1 to TRBJ2-7; no clear D gene. V was cut by 4 bases and J by 6 bases, with 13 bases left in between. CDR1 is DFQATT and CDR2 is SNEGSKA in the germline V gene (reference sequence). CDR3 size: 12 residues. CDR3 coding DNA: TGCAGTGCTAACGGACCCGCCTCCGAGCAGTACTTC. It is translated as CSANGPASEQYF.

In its sample, this clonotype was seen a few times. This sequence joins TRBV7-9 and TRBJ1-1, with D unclear. V was trimmed by 3 bases and J by 2 bases, leaving 16 bases between them. The germline V gene encodes CDR1 SEHNR and CDR2 FQNEAQ (reference sequence). The CDR3 runs 16 residues. The CDR3: CASSFNRNMGNTEAFF. The CDR3 DNA follows: TGTGCCAGCAGCTTCAATAGAAACATGGGAAACACTGAAGCTTTCTTT.

This rearrangement joins TRBV28 to TRBJ1-2, with a tentative D call TRBD1 (6 bases). CDR3 length: 15 amino acids. Germline loops: CDR1 MDHEN, CDR2 SYDVKM. Deletions cut 6 bases from V and 5 bases from J, with 19 bases between. In nucleotides, the CDR3 is TGTGCCAGCAGGAGAGACAGGAGGGTAGGGTATGGCTACACCTTC. Protein sequence: CASRRDRRVGYGYTF.